The 18 T cell receptor beta chains below were found in one sample sequenced in a study of regulatory T cells in long-lasting Graves disease. Arm-PCR of CDR3 regions with iRepertoire HTBI primers generated TCR beta libraries. MiXCR, run by TCRdb on the multiplex PCR reads, gives a single entry per CDR3 protein. The repertoire holds some 280,000 distinct CDR3 sequences, with 22% as singletons. Time point given: persistent/refractory GD, antithyroid drugs over 5 years with positive TRAb. Scientists built the TCR library using RNA that was extracted from PBMCs. The sequenced sample was peripheral blood mononuclear cells (PBMCs), obtained when the disease was refractory, from a patient treated with antithyroid drugs. The receptors shown here come from a female donor with Graves disease.

This clonotype came up a few times. The DNA for the CDR3 is TGTGCCAGCAGACCGGGGGGACTAGCGGGAGATACAGATACGCAGTATTTT. It specifies CASRPGGLAGDTDTQYF. V usage is TRBV28 and J usage is TRBJ2-3; TRBD2 matches at 14 bases. The V gene's germline CDR1 is MDHEN and CDR2 SYDVKM. The junction had 8 bases not matched to a gene; V was cut back by 6 bases and J by 3 bases. This CDR3 has 17 residues.

The table lists this clonotype with a few counts. The V call is TRBV10-3, the J call TRBJ2-2; TRBD2 is a possible D gene (6 bases). This CDR3 has 15 amino acids. V lost 0 bases and J lost 3, with 8 bases in between. Germline V gene data show CDR1 as ENHRY and CDR2 as SYGVKD. As DNA, the CDR3 is TGTGCCATCAGTGAGTCACTAGCAGACACCGGGGAGCTGTTTTTT. It specifies CAISESLADTGELFF.

A few counts support this clonotype. The chain employs TRBV6-1 and TRBJ2-7; TRBD1 is a possible D gene (6 bases). The germline V gene has CDR1 MNHNS and CDR2 SASEGT. The length of the CDR3 is 14 residues. V was pared by 6 bases and J by 0 bases, with 12 bases between. CDR3 loop: CASRPRDNSYEQYF. DNA of the CDR3: TGTGCCAGCAGACCTCGGGACAACTCCTACGAGCAGTACTTC.

This clonotype has a count of ten or more. The chain uses TRBV12-3 or TRBV12-4 and TRBJ2-7; 7 nucleotides line up with TRBD2. The V gene end was trimmed by 4 bases and the J gene end by 0 bases; junction bases not matched to a gene: 9. This CDR3 has 16 residues. CDR3 residues: CASSSATSVSSYEQYF. CDR3 coding DNA: TGTGCCAGCAGTTCAGCCACTAGCGTCAGCTCCTACGAGCAGTACTTC.

This clonotype was counted only a few times. The chain combines TRBV11-1 with TRBJ2-5; no clear D. V gave up 4 bases and J gave up 5 bases, with 14 bases separating them. Per germline, CDR1 SGHAT and CDR2 FQDESV (reference sequence). The CDR3 runs to 14 residues. This chain's CDR3 is CASSSGLVTETQYF. The CDR3 bases are TGTGCCAGCAGCTCGGGTCTAGTTACGGAGACCCAGTACTTC.

This clonotype was recorded a few times. The chain joins TRBV25-1 to TRBJ2-7, with 9 bases lining up with TRBD2. The V gene end was trimmed by 2 bases and the J gene end by 4 bases; junction bases not matched to a gene: 12. Germline CDR1 MGHDK, CDR2 SYGVNS. CDR3 length equals 17 residues. CDR3 DNA sequence: TGTGCCAGCAGTGAAGAAATAGCGGGAGAAACTATGTACGAGCAGTACTTC. This sequence encodes CASSEEIAGETMYEQYF.

This clonotype has just a few counts. The chain uses TRBV4-1 and TRBJ1-6, with D possibly TRBD1 on 5 matching bases. Trimming left V 1 base short and J 9 bases short, with 19 bases between. Germline V gene sequence: CDR1 MGHRA, CDR2 YSYEKL. There are 17 residues in the CDR3. The CDR3 DNA is TGCGCCAGCAGCCAAGCCGGCGGGTACGGGGCTCTTTCACCCCTCCACTTT. Translating gives CASSQAGGYGALSPLHF.

This chain links TRBV6-5 with TRBJ2-3, with 11 positions matching TRBD2. This CDR3 is 16 amino acids long. Trimming cost V 2 bases and J 6 bases; bases outside gene matches: 7. CDR1 MNHEY and CDR2 SVGAGI come from the germline V gene. For the CDR3, the DNA is TGTGCCAGCAGTTACATAACTAGCGGGAGTCCCGATACGCAGTATTTT. It is translated as CASSYITSGSPDTQYF.

This clonotype was found many times. The V and J genes are TRBV7-2 and TRBJ1-1, with D possibly TRBD1 on 6 matching bases. The CDR3 has 13 residues. V lost 5 bases, J lost 5 bases, and 12 bases lay in between. CDR1 SGHTA and CDR2 FQGNSA come from the germline V gene. CDR3 coding DNA: TGTGCCAGCAGCGGAACTCAGGGGACTGAAGCTTTCTTT. It specifies CASSGTQGTEAFF.

This clonotype was counted many times. The chain combines TRBV30 with TRBJ2-7; TRBD1 agrees at 9 bases. The CDR3 loop spans 13 amino acids. Per germline, CDR1 GTSNPN and CDR2 SVGIG (reference sequence). The trim removed 7 bases at V and 3 bases at J, leaving 7 bases unmatched. CDR3 loop: CAYQSGQGYEQYF. In DNA, the CDR3 is TGTGCCTACCAATCGGGACAGGGCTACGAGCAGTACTTC.

This clonotype came up many times. The genes are TRBV6-2 or TRBV6-3 and TRBJ2-7; a weak D match, TRBD2 (5 bases). Germline V gene data show CDR1 as MNHEY and CDR2 as SVGEGT. Trimming left V 3 bases short and J 2 bases short, with 8 bases between. This CDR3 spans 13 amino acids. DNA of the CDR3: TGTGCCAGCAGTTATGTCGGGGCCTACGAGCAGTACTTC. Translating it yields CASSYVGAYEQYF.

This rearrangement joins TRBV28 to TRBJ1-5, with D possibly matching TRBD1 (5 bases). Germline V gene sequence: CDR1 MDHEN, CDR2 SYDVKM. Trimming took 3 bases from V and 2 from J, leaving 11 bases between them. This CDR3 has 15 residues. CDR3 sequence (DNA): TGTGCCAGCAGTTTTGAAGGGGAAGGCAATCAGCCCCAGCATTTT. The encoded protein is CASSFEGEGNQPQHF.

This rearrangement joins TRBV5-1 to TRBJ2-7; D is unresolved. The ends were cut back, 3 bases at V and 2 bases at J, with 12 bases in the middle. This CDR3 has 14 amino acids. The germline V gene encodes CDR1 SGHRS and CDR2 YFSETQ. CDR3 amino acids: CASSSAASAYEQYF. The CDR3 DNA is TGCGCCAGCAGCTCGGCGGCCTCAGCCTACGAGCAGTACTTC.

This clonotype was picked up many times. The V and J genes are TRBV7-8 and TRBJ2-1, with 7 bases lining up with TRBD2. The CDR3 runs to 15 residues. The ends lost 3 bases at V and 6 bases at J; junction bases unmatched: 8. Germline assignment: CDR1 SGHVS and CDR2 FQNEAQ. The CDR3 loop reads CASSFGRTRGNEQFF. The CDR3 DNA sequence: TGTGCCAGCAGCTTCGGCAGGACTAGGGGCAATGAGCAGTTCTTC. Full variable domain (remainder filled in from reference TRBV7-8 and TRBJ2-1): GAGVSQSPRYKVAKRGQDVALRCDPISGHVSLFWYQQALGQGPEFLTYFQNEAQLDKSGLPSDRFFAERPEGSVSTLKIQRTQQEDSAVYLCASSFGRTRGNEQFFGPGTRLTVL.

This clonotype was recorded a few times. DNA for the CDR3: TGCGCCAGCAGCCAAGACCGGGACAGCCGCTACGAGCAGTACTTC. As protein: CASSQDRDSRYEQYF. This chain uses TRBV4-3 with TRBJ2-7; 7 bases line up with TRBD1. J was trimmed by 3 bases and V by 0 bases; bases with no gene match: 5. The germline CDR1 and CDR2 sequences are LGHNA and YSLEER. The CDR3 consists of 15 residues.

Comments on this clonotype: A read error may explain this, as a much larger clone is one base away. This chain links TRBV2 with TRBJ2-2; D could derive from TRBD1 or TRBD2 (5 bases each). Germline values: CDR1 SNHLY, CDR2 FYNNEI. Trimming removed 6 bases at V and 6 bases at J, with 20 bases between. The CDR3 runs to 16 residues. CDR3 loop: CASRRRDPRGAGELFF. The CDR3 DNA is TGTGCCAGCAGACGCCGGGACCCAAGGGGAGCCGGGGAGCTGTTTTTT.

This clonotype showed up many times. This chain joins TRBV27 and TRBJ1-4; 7 positions agree with TRBD1. Germline-derived CDR1 and CDR2 are MNHEY and SMNVEV (reference sequence). J lost 10 bases, V lost 6 bases, and 8 bases had no gene match. The CDR3 totals 13 residues. In nucleotides, the CDR3 is TGTGCCAGCAGCCCAGGGGGGATGGTAAAACTGTTTTTT. It specifies CASSPGGMVKLFF.

The rearrangement uses TRBV5-1 and TRBJ2-5, with 10 nucleotides matching TRBD2. This CDR3 has 16 residues. The V gene end was trimmed by 3 bases and the J gene end by 4 bases; junction bases not matched to a gene: 9. Looked up from germline, CDR1 is SGHRS and CDR2 is YFSETQ. CDR3 sequence: CASSSVTSGLGETQYF. The CDR3 DNA follows: TGCGCCAGCAGCTCTGTGACTAGCGGGCTCGGAGAGACCCAGTACTTC.